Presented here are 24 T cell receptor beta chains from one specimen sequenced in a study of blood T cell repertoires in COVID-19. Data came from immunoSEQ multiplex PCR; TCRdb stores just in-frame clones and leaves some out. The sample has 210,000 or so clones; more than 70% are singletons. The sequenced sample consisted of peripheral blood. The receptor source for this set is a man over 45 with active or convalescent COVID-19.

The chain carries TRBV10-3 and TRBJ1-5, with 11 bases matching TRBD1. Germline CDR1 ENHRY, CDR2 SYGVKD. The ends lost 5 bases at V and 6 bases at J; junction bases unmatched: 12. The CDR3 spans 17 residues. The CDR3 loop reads CAISQFTPDRGLQPQHF. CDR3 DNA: TGTGCCATCAGTCAATTTACCCCGGACAGGGGGCTTCAGCCCCAGCATTTT.

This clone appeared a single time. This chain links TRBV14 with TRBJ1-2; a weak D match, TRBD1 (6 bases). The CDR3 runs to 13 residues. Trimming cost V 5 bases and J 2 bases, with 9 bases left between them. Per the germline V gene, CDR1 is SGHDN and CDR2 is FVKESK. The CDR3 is CASSGQQNYGYTF. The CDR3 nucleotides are TGTGCCAGCAGCGGACAGCAGAACTATGGCTACACCTTC.

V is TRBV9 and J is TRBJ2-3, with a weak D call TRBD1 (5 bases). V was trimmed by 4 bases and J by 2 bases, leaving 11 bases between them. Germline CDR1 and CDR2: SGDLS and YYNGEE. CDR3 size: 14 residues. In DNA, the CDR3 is TGTGCCAGCAGCATACTACAGGACACAGATACGCAGTATTTT. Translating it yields CASSILQDTDTQYF.

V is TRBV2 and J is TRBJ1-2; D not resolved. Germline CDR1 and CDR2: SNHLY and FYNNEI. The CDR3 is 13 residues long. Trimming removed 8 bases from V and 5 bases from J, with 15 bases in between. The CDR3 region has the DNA TGTGCCAGCGTTGAGTTTGTAGAATATGGCTACACCTTC. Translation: CASVEFVEYGYTF.

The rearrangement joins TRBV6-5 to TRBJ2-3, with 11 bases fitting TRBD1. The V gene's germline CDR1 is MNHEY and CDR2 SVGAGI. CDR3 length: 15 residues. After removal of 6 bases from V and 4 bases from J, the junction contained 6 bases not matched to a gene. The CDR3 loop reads CASSRTGGYPDTQYF. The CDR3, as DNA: TGTGCCAGCAGCAGGACAGGGGGCTACCCAGATACGCAGTATTTT.

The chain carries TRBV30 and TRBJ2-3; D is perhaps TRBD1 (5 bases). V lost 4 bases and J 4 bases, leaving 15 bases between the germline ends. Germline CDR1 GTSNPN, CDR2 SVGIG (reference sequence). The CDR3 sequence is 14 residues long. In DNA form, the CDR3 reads TGTGCCTGGAAAACAGGCCCTGGGTCAGATACGCAGTATTTT. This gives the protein CAWKTGPGSDTQYF.

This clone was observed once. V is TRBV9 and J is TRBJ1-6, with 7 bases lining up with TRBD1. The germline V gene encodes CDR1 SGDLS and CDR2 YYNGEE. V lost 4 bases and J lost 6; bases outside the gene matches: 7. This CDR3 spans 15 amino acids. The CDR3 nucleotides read TGTGCCAGCAGCCTCAGGGGGAGTGGTAATTCACCCCTCCACTTT. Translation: CASSLRGSGNSPLHF.

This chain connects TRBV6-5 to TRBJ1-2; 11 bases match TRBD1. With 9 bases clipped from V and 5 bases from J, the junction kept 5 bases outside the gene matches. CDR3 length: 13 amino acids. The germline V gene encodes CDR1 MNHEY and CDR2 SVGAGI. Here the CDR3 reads CASRTGGQYGYTF. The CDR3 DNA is TGTGCCAGTCGGACAGGGGGCCAATATGGCTACACCTTC.

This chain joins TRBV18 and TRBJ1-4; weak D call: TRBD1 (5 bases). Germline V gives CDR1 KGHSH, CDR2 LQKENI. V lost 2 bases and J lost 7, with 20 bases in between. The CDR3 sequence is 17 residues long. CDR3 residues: CASSPLPRTQTAEKLFF. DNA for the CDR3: TGTGCCAGCTCACCATTGCCTCGGACACAAACTGCTGAAAAACTGTTTTTT.

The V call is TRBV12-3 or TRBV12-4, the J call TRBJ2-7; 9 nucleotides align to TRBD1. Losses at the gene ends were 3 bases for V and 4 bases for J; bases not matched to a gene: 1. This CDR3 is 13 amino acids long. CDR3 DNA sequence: TGTGCCAGCAGTTTGGGGACAGGGTACGAGCAGTACTTC. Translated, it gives CASSLGTGYEQYF.

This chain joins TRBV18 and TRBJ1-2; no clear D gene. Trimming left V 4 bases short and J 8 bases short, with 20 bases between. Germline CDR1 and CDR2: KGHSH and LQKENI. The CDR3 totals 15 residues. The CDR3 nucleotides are TGTGCCAGCTCACTCGAGGCGCTCTCCGGTGGGGGCTACACCTTC. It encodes CASSLEALSGGGYTF.

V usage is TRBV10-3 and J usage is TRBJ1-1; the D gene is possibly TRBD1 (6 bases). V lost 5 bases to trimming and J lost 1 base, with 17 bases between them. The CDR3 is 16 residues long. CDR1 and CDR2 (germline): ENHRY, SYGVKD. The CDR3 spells CAISIDRSSPNTEAFF. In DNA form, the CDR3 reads TGTGCCATCAGTATAGACAGGTCCTCCCCGAACACTGAAGCTTTCTTT.

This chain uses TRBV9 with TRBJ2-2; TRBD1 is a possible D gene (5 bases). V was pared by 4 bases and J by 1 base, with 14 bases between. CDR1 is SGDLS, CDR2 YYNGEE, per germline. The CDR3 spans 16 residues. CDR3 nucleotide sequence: TGTGCCAGCAGCCTCCATGGAACAGGGAACACCGGGGAGCTGTTTTTT. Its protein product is CASSLHGTGNTGELFF.

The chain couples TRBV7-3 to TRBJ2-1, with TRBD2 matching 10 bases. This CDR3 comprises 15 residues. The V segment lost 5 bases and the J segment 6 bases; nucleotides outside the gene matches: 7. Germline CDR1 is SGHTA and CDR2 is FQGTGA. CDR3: CASSPLAGGVNEQFF. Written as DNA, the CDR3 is TGTGCCAGCAGCCCATTAGCGGGGGGTGTCAATGAGCAGTTCTTC.

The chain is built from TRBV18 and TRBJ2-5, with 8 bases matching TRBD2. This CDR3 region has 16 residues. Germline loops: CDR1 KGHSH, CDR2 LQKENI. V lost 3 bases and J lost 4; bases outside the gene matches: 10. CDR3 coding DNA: TGTGCCAGCTCACCCAAAGGGCGGGAGGTACGAGAGACCCAGTACTTC. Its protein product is CASSPKGREVRETQYF.

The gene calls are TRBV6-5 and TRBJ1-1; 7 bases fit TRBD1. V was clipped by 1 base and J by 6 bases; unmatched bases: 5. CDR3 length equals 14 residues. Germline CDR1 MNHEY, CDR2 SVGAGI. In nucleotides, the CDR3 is TGTGCCAGCAGTTACTTCACAGGGGCGGCTGAAGCTTTCTTT. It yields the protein CASSYFTGAAEAFF.

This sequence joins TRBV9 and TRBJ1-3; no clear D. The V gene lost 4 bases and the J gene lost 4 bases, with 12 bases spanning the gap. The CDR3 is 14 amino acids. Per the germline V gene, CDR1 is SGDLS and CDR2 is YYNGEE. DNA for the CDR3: TGTGCCAGCAGCCGCCGGTCGGGGGGAAACACCATATATTTT. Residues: CASSRRSGGNTIYF.

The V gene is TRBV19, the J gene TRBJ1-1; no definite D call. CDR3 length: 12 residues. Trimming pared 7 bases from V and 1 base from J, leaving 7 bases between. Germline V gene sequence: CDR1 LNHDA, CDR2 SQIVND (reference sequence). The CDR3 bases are TGTGCCAGTACTCGGGGGAACACTGAAGCTTTCTTT. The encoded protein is CASTRGNTEAFF.

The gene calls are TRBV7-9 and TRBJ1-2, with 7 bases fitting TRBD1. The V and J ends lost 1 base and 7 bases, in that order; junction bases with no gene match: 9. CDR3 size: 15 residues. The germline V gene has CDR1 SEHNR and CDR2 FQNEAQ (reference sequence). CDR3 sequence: CASSLDRGRGGGYTF. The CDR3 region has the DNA TGTGCCAGCAGCTTAGATAGGGGGCGCGGTGGTGGCTACACCTTC.

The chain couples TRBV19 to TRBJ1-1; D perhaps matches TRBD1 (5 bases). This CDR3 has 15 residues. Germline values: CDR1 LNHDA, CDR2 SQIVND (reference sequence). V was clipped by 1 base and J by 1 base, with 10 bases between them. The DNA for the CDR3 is TGTGCCAGTAGTATAGTCCGGGGGACGAACACTGAAGCTTTCTTT. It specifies CASSIVRGTNTEAFF.

The CDR3 here is CAWTRTGELFF. The CDR3 DNA reads TGTGCCTGGACGCGCACCGGGGAGCTGTTTTTT. J is TRBJ2-2 and V is TRBV30; no reliable D call. The CDR3 spans 11 residues. The V end lost 4 bases, the J end lost 4 bases, and 4 bases lay between the germline ends. Germline CDR1 reads GTSNPN; CDR2 reads SVGIG (reference sequence).

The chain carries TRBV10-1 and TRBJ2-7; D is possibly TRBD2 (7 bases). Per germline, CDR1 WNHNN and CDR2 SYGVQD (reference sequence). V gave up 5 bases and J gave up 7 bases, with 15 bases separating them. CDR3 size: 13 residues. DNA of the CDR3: TGCGCCAGCAGTAGGGCGGGGGCGGAAGAGCAGTACTTC. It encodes CASSRAGAEEQYF.

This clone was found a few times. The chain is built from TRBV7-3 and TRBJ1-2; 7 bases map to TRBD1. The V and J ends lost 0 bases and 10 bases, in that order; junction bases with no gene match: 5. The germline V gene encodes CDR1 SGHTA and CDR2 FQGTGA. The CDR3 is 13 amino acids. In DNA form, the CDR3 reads TGTGCCAGCAGCTTAACAGGGGGCGCGGACTACACCTTC. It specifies CASSLTGGADYTF.

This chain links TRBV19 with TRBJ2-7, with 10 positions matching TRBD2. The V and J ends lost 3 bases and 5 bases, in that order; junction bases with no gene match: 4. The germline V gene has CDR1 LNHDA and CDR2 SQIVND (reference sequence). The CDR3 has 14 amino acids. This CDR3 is CASSIKLAGNEQYF. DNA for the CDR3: TGTGCCAGTAGTATTAAACTAGCGGGGAACGAGCAGTACTTC. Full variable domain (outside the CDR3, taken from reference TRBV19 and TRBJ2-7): DGGITQSPKYLFRKEGQNVTLSCEQNLNHDAMYWYRQDPGQGLRLIYYSQIVNDFQKGDIAEGYSVSREKKESFPLTVTSAQKNPTAFYLCASSIKLAGNEQYFGPGTRLTVT.